A selection of T cell receptor beta chains follows, all from one sample in a study of T cells in Graves' hyperthyroidism and ophthalmopathy. TCRdb called the multiplex PCR reads again in MiXCR, with one record for every CDR3 protein. The data hold 400,000 to 500,000 distinct CDR3 sequences, with roughly an eighth observed a single time. Sequenced sample: blood. These receptors were obtained from a woman aged 18-29 years with Graves' hyperthyroidism. Each CDR3 is given with its conserved first and last residue. D genes are given only for firm matches. A row's size may be missing; if present it is once, few, many or a size class.

abundance: few
v_gene: TRBV10-2
j_gene: TRBJ2-5
d_gene: .
CDR3nt: TGCGCCAGCAGTGCCTCGCTAGTAGGAGAGACCCAGTACTTC
CDR3aa: CASSASLVGETQYF

abundance: many
v_gene: TRBV20-1
j_gene: TRBJ2-7
d_gene: TRBD1
CDR3nt: TGCAGTGCTAGAGATCTCGGGACAGCTCACGAGCAGTACTTC
CDR3aa: CSARDLGTAHEQYF

abundance: many
v_gene: TRBV4-2
j_gene: TRBJ2-2
d_gene: TRBD1
CDR3nt: TGTGCCAGCAGCCAAGACGGACAGGGTAACACCGGGGAGCTGTTTTTT
CDR3aa: CASSQDGQGNTGELFF

abundance: few
v_gene: TRBV18
j_gene: TRBJ1-3
d_gene: TRBD1
CDR3nt: TGTGCCAGCTCACTCTCCGGGACAGGAACTGGAAACACCATATATTTT
CDR3aa: CASSLSGTGTGNTIYF

abundance: many
v_gene: TRBV28
j_gene: TRBJ1-1
d_gene: .
CDR3nt: TGTGCCATCGGACATTCGAACACTGAAGCTTTCTTT
CDR3aa: CAIGHSNTEAFF

abundance: few
v_gene: TRBV19
j_gene: TRBJ1-5
d_gene: .
CDR3nt: TGTGCCAGTAGTATAGAGTGGAGCGGGCAGGTCGTGTTAGGGAGCAGCAATCAGCCCCAGCATTTT
CDR3aa: CASSIEWSGQVVLGSSNQPQHF

abundance: many
v_gene: TRBV30
j_gene: TRBJ1-2
d_gene: TRBD1
CDR3nt: TGTGCCTGTTCAGCCGGGACAGGGTATCGTGGCTACACCTTC
CDR3aa: CACSAGTGYRGYTF

abundance: few
v_gene: TRBV11-2
j_gene: TRBJ1-5
d_gene: .
CDR3nt: TGTGCCAGCAGCTTTCCCTGGATACCTGGGCAATCAGCCCAGCATTTT
CDR3aa: CASSFPWIPGQSAQHF

abundance: many
v_gene: TRBV6-1
j_gene: TRBJ2-2
d_gene: TRBD2
CDR3nt: TGTGCCAGCACCCACTACCCGACAAGGGCTAGCGGGAGGCGGGGAACCGGGGAGCTGTTTTTT
CDR3aa: CASTHYPTRASGRRGTGELFF

abundance: many
v_gene: TRBV5-1
j_gene: TRBJ1-2
d_gene: .
CDR3nt: TGCGCCAGCAGTATCGGACAGAGCTCTGATGGCTACACCTTC
CDR3aa: CASSIGQSSDGYTF

abundance: many
v_gene: TRBV5-6
j_gene: TRBJ2-5
d_gene: TRBD2
CDR3nt: TGTGCCAGCGTATACCGACTAGCGGCCCAAGAGACCCAGTACTTC
CDR3aa: CASVYRLAAQETQYF

abundance: .
v_gene: TRBV11-2
j_gene: TRBJ2-1
d_gene: TRBD2
CDR3nt: TGTGCCAGCAAGTATGCGGGAGCCCACAATGAGCAGTTCTTC
CDR3aa: CASKYAGAHNEQFF

abundance: many
v_gene: TRBV27
j_gene: TRBJ1-4
d_gene: .
CDR3nt: TGTGCCAGCAGGCGAACCGCAACTAATGAAAAACTGTTTTTT
CDR3aa: CASRRTATNEKLFF

abundance: .
v_gene: TRBV13
j_gene: TRBJ1-6
d_gene: TRBD1
CDR3nt: TGTGCTTCCCGGACAGGGTGGAATTCACCCCTCCACTTT
CDR3aa: CASRTGWNSPLHF

abundance: many
v_gene: TRBV2
j_gene: TRBJ2-2
d_gene: TRBD1
CDR3nt: TGTGCCAGCGGGGGACAGGTGAACACCGGGGAGCTGTTTTTT
CDR3aa: CASGGQVNTGELFF

abundance: .
v_gene: TRBV20-1
j_gene: TRBJ1-5
d_gene: TRBD1
CDR3nt: TGCAGTGCCGCAGGACAGGAGACCAATCAGCCCCAGCATTTT
CDR3aa: CSAAGQETNQPQHF

abundance: many
v_gene: TRBV11-2
j_gene: TRBJ2-5
d_gene: TRBD2
CDR3nt: TGTGCCAGCAGCTTAGTCCCGGCGACTAGCGGGAGGGAGAAGGCCCGAGAGACCCAGTACTTC
CDR3aa: CASSLVPATSGREKARETQYF

abundance: few
v_gene: TRBV20-1
j_gene: TRBJ1-3
d_gene: .
CDR3nt: TGCAGTGCCGAGACAGGTGGAAACACCATATATTTT
CDR3aa: CSAETGGNTIYF

abundance: many
v_gene: TRBV28
j_gene: TRBJ1-1
d_gene: .
CDR3nt: TGTGCCAGCAGTTTTAACCGCGAAGCTTTCTTT
CDR3aa: CASSFNREAFF

abundance: .
v_gene: TRBV15
j_gene: TRBJ2-2
d_gene: .
CDR3nt: TGTGCCACCAGCAGAGATCTCCCCGGGACCCTCTTTAACGCCGGGGAGCTGTTTTTT
CDR3aa: CATSRDLPGTLFNAGELFF

abundance: many
v_gene: TRBV7-9
j_gene: TRBJ2-1
d_gene: TRBD2
CDR3nt: TGTGCCAGCAGCTTACCCGGGAGGGCATACAATGAGCAGTTCTTC
CDR3aa: CASSLPGRAYNEQFF

abundance: many
v_gene: TRBV5-1
j_gene: TRBJ2-3
d_gene: TRBD2
CDR3nt: TGCGCCAGCAGCTTGGACAGCGGGAGGGCTGCAGATACGCAGTATTTT
CDR3aa: CASSLDSGRAADTQYF

abundance: many
v_gene: TRBV7-9
j_gene: TRBJ1-1
d_gene: .
CDR3nt: TGTGCCAGCAGCTTAGCAGTCGCCACTGAAGCTTTCTTT
CDR3aa: CASSLAVATEAFF

abundance: few
v_gene: TRBV30
j_gene: TRBJ1-4
d_gene: TRBD1
CDR3nt: TGTGCCTGGAGATTACAGGGGTTCGAACTGTTTTTT
CDR3aa: CAWRLQGFELFF

abundance: many
v_gene: TRBV10-3
j_gene: TRBJ1-1
d_gene: .
CDR3nt: TGTGCCATCAGTGAGGGGTCGACTGAAGCTTTCTTT
CDR3aa: CAISEGSTEAFF

abundance: .
v_gene: TRBV2
j_gene: TRBJ2-1
d_gene: TRBD2
CDR3nt: TGTGCCAGCTTTAGCGGGAGGTTCTACTACAATGAGCAGTTCTTC
CDR3aa: CASFSGRFYYNEQFF

abundance: few
v_gene: TRBV5-1
j_gene: TRBJ2-5
d_gene: TRBD2
CDR3nt: TGCGCCAGCAGCCCTGGACTAGTCCAAGAGACCCAGTACTTC
CDR3aa: CASSPGLVQETQYF

abundance: many
v_gene: TRBV7-3
j_gene: TRBJ1-1
d_gene: .
CDR3nt: TGTGCCAGCAGCCCGAGACCCTTAGCTTCGAACACTGAAGCTTTCTTT
CDR3aa: CASSPRPLASNTEAFF

abundance: .
v_gene: TRBV6-1
j_gene: TRBJ1-1
d_gene: .
CDR3nt: TGTGCCAGCAGTCCCCCTGGGGGGGGAGAGGGCACTGAAGCTTTCTTT
CDR3aa: CASSPPGGGEGTEAFF

abundance: many
v_gene: TRBV28
j_gene: TRBJ2-7
d_gene: TRBD1
CDR3nt: TGTGCCAGCAGTTCCGGGACAGGTTTAAGCGAGCAGTACTTC
CDR3aa: CASSSGTGLSEQYF

abundance: few
v_gene: TRBV5-1
j_gene: TRBJ1-3
d_gene: TRBD1
CDR3nt: TGCGCCAGCAGCTTGACTTGGACAGGGACTGGAAACACCATATATTTT
CDR3aa: CASSLTWTGTGNTIYF

abundance: many
v_gene: TRBV20-1
j_gene: TRBJ2-1
d_gene: TRBD2
CDR3nt: TGCAGTGCTAGGTATCTAGCGGGAGCAGCCTACAATGAGCAGTTCTTC
CDR3aa: CSARYLAGAAYNEQFF

abundance: .
v_gene: TRBV6-1
j_gene: TRBJ2-5
d_gene: .
CDR3nt: TGTGCCAGCAGTGAACGTTGGAGACGGATGATCCAAGAGACCCAGTACTTC
CDR3aa: CASSERWRRMIQETQYF

abundance: many
v_gene: TRBV6-1
j_gene: TRBJ2-4
d_gene: .
CDR3nt: TGTGCCAGCAGTGACTCAGCAGTAGCCAAAAACATTCAGTACTTC
CDR3aa: CASSDSAVAKNIQYF

abundance: many
v_gene: TRBV28
j_gene: TRBJ1-5
d_gene: .
CDR3nt: TGTGCCAGCAGTGCTGGGGGCATGAGCAATCAGCCCCAGCATTTT
CDR3aa: CASSAGGMSNQPQHF

abundance: few
v_gene: TRBV19
j_gene: TRBJ2-3
d_gene: TRBD2
CDR3nt: TGTGCCAGTAGTATTCTAGCGGCTAGCACAGATACGCAGTATTTT
CDR3aa: CASSILAASTDTQYF

abundance: many
v_gene: TRBV2
j_gene: TRBJ1-2
d_gene: .
CDR3nt: TGTGCCAGCAGACAGGGCGGGGATGGCTACACCTTC
CDR3aa: CASRQGGDGYTF

abundance: many
v_gene: TRBV13
j_gene: TRBJ1-6
d_gene: .
CDR3nt: TGTGCCAGCAGCTCGTGGGCAGGGGTGAACTATAATTCACCCCTCCACTTT
CDR3aa: CASSSWAGVNYNSPLHF

abundance: few
v_gene: TRBV13
j_gene: TRBJ1-1
d_gene: .
CDR3nt: TGTGCCAGCTATAGGATGAACACTGAAGCTTTCTTT
CDR3aa: CASYRMNTEAFF

abundance: .
v_gene: TRBV19
j_gene: TRBJ2-2
d_gene: .
CDR3nt: TGTGCCAGTAGTATAGAGGGAATCGGGGAGCTGTTTTTT
CDR3aa: CASSIEGIGELFF

abundance: few
v_gene: TRBV10-2
j_gene: TRBJ1-1
d_gene: .
CDR3nt: TGCGCCAGCAGTGCGGCCGTAAGACGGAACACTGAAGCTTTCTTT
CDR3aa: CASSAAVRRNTEAFF

abundance: many
v_gene: TRBV10-3
j_gene: TRBJ1-5
d_gene: .
CDR3nt: TGTGCCATCAGACAGGGACTGGAGAGCAATCAGCCCCAGCATTTT
CDR3aa: CAIRQGLESNQPQHF

abundance: many
v_gene: TRBV2
j_gene: TRBJ2-7
d_gene: .
CDR3nt: TGTGCCAGCAAGGATAGCTCCTACGAGCAGTACTTC
CDR3aa: CASKDSSYEQYF

abundance: .
v_gene: TRBV5-1
j_gene: TRBJ2-1
d_gene: TRBD2
CDR3nt: TGCGCCAGCAGCGTCCCTAGCGGGAGTCGGTGGAATGAGCAGTTCTTC
CDR3aa: CASSVPSGSRWNEQFF

abundance: .
v_gene: TRBV27
j_gene: TRBJ2-1
d_gene: TRBD2
CDR3nt: TGTGCCAGCAGTTCGGGACTAGCGGGAAAGGAGGTCTACAATGAGCAGTTCTTC
CDR3aa: CASSSGLAGKEVYNEQFF